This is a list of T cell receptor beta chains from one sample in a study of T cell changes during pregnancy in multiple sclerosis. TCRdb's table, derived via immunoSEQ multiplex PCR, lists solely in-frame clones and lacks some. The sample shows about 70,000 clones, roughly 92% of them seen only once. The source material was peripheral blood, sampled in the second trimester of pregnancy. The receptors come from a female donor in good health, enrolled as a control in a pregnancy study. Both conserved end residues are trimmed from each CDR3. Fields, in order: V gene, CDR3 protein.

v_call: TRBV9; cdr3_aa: ASSASGGAGQPQH
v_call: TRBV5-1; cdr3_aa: ASSLDGSSYYEQY
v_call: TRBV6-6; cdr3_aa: ASRDRSLYSYGYT
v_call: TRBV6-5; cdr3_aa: ASSYSGVPYGYT
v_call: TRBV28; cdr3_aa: ASVNRGGKNEKLF
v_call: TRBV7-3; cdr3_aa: ASSLYGTGSYNEQF
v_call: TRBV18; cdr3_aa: ASSLRDSFNEKLF
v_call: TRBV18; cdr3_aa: ASSPSDRRPSGANVLT
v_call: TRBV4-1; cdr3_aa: ASSLGRARASGQGDGYT
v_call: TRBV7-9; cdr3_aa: ASSDRAFTEAF
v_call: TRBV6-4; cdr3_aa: ASTGQGNPSYNSPLH
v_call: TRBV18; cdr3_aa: ASSSSSYEQY